This passage covers 7 T cell receptor beta chains from one sample sequenced in a study of CXCR3-negative and CXCR3-positive naive CD8 T cells. UMI-labeled 5' RACE yielded the TRB cDNA libraries. TCRdb reprocessed the 5' RACE reads and stores each CDR3 protein as one record, lacking DNA. The sample's table shows over 95,000 distinct CDR3 sequences. No antigen is known for these receptors. Findings of the study overall: CXCR3-positive naive cells had TRB CDR3s that were more hydrophobic than CXCR3-negative naive cells had.

Sample: naive CXCR3+ CD8+ T cells from blood. Subset reported: CD45RO-CCR7+CD27+CD95- naive CD8+ T cells expressing CXCR3 (TNR3+). These receptors were collected from a human donor in good health. Some clones in this sample may be carry-over from other donors' samples.

This sequence joins TRBV7-6 and TRBJ1-1; TCRdb returns TRBD1, unconfirmable since there is no DNA. This CDR3 has 15 amino acids. Per the germline V gene, CDR1 is SGHVS and CDR2 is FNYEAQ. CDR3: CASSLATGAATEAFF.

The rearrangement uses TRBV4-3 and TRBJ2-1; TCRdb's D call of TRBD2 is untestable without DNA. The CDR3 is 18 residues long. Germline V gene data show CDR1 as LGHNA and CDR2 as YSLEER. The CDR3 region is CASSPTSGAVLSYNEQFF.

The chain joins TRBV7-9 to TRBJ2-1. The germline V gene has CDR1 SEHNR and CDR2 FQNEAQ (reference sequence). The CDR3 loop spans 13 amino acids. This CDR3 reads CASYSVENNEQFF.

The chain links TRBV9 to TRBJ2-1; TCRdb's D gene call, TRBD1, goes unchecked for lack of DNA. CDR1 and CDR2 from the germline V gene are SGDLS and YYNGEE. The CDR3 has 12 amino acids. CDR3 region: CASSRGTGEQFF.

V and J are TRBV5-1 and TRBJ2-7; the D call of TRBD1 rests on TCRdb alone, since no DNA is present to check it. This CDR3 spans 16 amino acids. CDR1 is SGHRS, CDR2 YFSETQ, per germline. CDR3 loop: CASSFTLPGRGYEQYF.

J is TRBJ2-3 and V is TRBV28; TCRdb's D call, TRBD2, is unchecked because there is no DNA. This CDR3 contains 17 residues. Germline CDR1 and CDR2: MDHEN and SYDVKM. The chain's CDR3 is CASSTPTSGRPTDTQYF.

CDR3 sequence: CASDPSGRNTGELFF. This chain links TRBV7-9 with TRBJ2-2. The CDR3 is made up of 15 amino acids. Looked up from germline, CDR1 is SEHNR and CDR2 is FQNEAQ (reference sequence).